Included here is one TCR beta chain sequence, with context. Its antigen is still unknown. CDR1 is MGHRA, CDR2 YSYEKL, per germline. V was trimmed by 0 bases and J by 4 bases, leaving 15 bases between them. This CDR3 has 16 amino acids. The sample belongs to a study of CD8 T cells in ankylosing spondylitis. Construction of TCR beta libraries was performed using quantitative 5'-RACE with molecular barcodes. TCRdb passed the 5' RACE reads through MiXCR, listing each CDR3 protein once. The sample holds roughly 700,000 distinct CDR3 sequences, 19% seen once. General study results and limits: Apparently characteristic of ankylosing spondylitis blood was a TCR beta motif (roughly eight highly homologous variants).

The genes are TRBV4-1 and TRBJ1-2, with D possibly TRBD1 on 6 matching bases. The origin of this receptor is a male donor with ankylosing spondylitis. Sequencing was carried out using blood, either unsorted or a sorted T cell fraction (not recorded which). The CDR3: CASSQEFDRNFYGYTF. Written as DNA, the CDR3 is TGCGCCAGCAGCCAAGAATTCGACAGGAACTTCTATGGCTACACCTTC.